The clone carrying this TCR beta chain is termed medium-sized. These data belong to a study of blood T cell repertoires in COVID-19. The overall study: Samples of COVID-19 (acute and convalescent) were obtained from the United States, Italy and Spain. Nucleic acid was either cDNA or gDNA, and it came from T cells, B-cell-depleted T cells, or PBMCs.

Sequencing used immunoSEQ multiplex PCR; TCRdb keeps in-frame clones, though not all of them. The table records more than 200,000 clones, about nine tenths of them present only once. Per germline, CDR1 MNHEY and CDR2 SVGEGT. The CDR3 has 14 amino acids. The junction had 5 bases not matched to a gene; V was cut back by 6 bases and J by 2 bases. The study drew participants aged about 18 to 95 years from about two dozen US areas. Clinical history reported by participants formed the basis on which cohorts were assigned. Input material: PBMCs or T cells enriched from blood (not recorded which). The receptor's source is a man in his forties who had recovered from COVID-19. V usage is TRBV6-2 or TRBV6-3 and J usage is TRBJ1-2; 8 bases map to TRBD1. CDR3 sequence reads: CASSLDRGNYGYTF. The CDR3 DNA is TGTGCCAGCAGCCTAGACAGGGGCAACTATGGCTACACCTTC.